A selection of T cell receptor beta chains follows, all from one sample in a study of cytomegalovirus exposure and HLA in healthy donors. The data were produced by immunoSEQ multiplex PCR, yet TCRdb's version contains in-frame clones alone and is incomplete. The top ten hold around 5% of the sample, which has 170,000 or so clones, 84% seen once. Material for sequencing was PBMCs. The receptor set was obtained from a man aged 18 to 30 in good health and CMV-seronegative. The CDR3 runs from the conserved cysteine through the conserved F or W. Fields, in order: D gene, V gene, clone size, J gene, CDR3 DNA, CDR3 protein. D genes are given only for firm matches. Size values are once, few and many counts, or a class for expanded clones, and some rows have none.

TRBD1	TRBV6-5	NA	TRBJ2-5	TGTGCCAGCAGTGCCAGGGGGGAGACCCAGTACTTC	CASSARGETQYF
TRBD1	TRBV2	NA	TRBJ1-3	TGTGCCAGCAGCGGGACAGAGGAACCTAGATATGGAAACACCATATATTTT	CASSGTEEPRYGNTIYF
TRBD1	TRBV5-6	few	TRBJ1-2	TGTGCCAGCAGCGCCCCCGGACAGGGACAGAACTATGGCTACACCTTC	CASSAPGQGQNYGYTF
NA	TRBV7-9	NA	TRBJ2-1	TGTGCCAGCAGCTTAGGTTGGGACACGGATCTTCGGGTGCAGTTCTTC	CASSLGWDTDLRVQFF
NA	TRBV29-1	NA	TRBJ1-1	TGCAGCGTCACCGACAGAAACACTGAAGCTTTCTTT	CSVTDRNTEAFF
NA	TRBV2	NA	TRBJ2-2	TGTGCCAGCAGTATAAGGCGGGTGCGATCAAACACCGGGGAGCTGTTTTTT	CASSIRRVRSNTGELFF
NA	TRBV27	NA	TRBJ1-6	TGTGCCAGCAGGGAAACAGGGTATAATTCACCCCTCCACTTT	CASRETGYNSPLHF
NA	TRBV10-2	NA	TRBJ1-1	TGCGCCAGCAGTGAGTTAACGGTTTCTGAAGCTTTCTTT	CASSELTVSEAFF
NA	TRBV27	NA	TRBJ2-7	TGTGCCAGCCGACTGACGCCGATTTACGAGCAGTACTTC	CASRLTPIYEQYF
TRBD2	TRBV5-4	NA	TRBJ2-3	TGTGCCAGCAGCACCGTTAGCGGGAGCACAGATACGCAGTATTTT	CASSTVSGSTDTQYF
TRBD2	TRBV5-1	NA	TRBJ2-3	TGCGCCAGCAGCTTCATGCTAGCGGGGGGCACAGATACGCAGTATTTT	CASSFMLAGGTDTQYF
NA	TRBV12-5	NA	TRBJ2-7	TGTGCTAGTGGTTTTCAAATCCGGCGACAAGACTCCTACGAGCAGTACTTC	CASGFQIRRQDSYEQYF
TRBD1	TRBV7-9	NA	TRBJ1-2	TGTGCCAGCAGCTTAGAACAGGGGCCTAACTATGGCTACACCTTC	CASSLEQGPNYGYTF
TRBD1	TRBV4-2	NA	TRBJ1-6	TGTGCCAGCAGCCAAGCACAGGGGGCAGGGTCACCCCTCCACTTT	CASSQAQGAGSPLHF
NA	TRBV13	NA	TRBJ2-7	TGTGCCAGCAGCTTATTCGGGGGGACATATCCCTACGAGCAGTACTTC	CASSLFGGTYPYEQYF
NA	TRBV13	few	TRBJ2-3	TGTGCCAGCAGCACCCCCAGATTTGGTACGCAGTATTTT	CASSTPRFGTQYF
NA	TRBV19	NA	TRBJ2-3	TGTGCCAGTAGTGGTTCCAGGTCGGATACGCAGTATTTT	CASSGSRSDTQYF
NA	TRBV2	few	TRBJ2-4	TGTGCCAGCAGTGTTGGACAGTCAGGAGGCAAAAACATTCAGTACTTC	CASSVGQSGGKNIQYF
TRBD1	TRBV6-5	NA	TRBJ1-2	TGTGCCAGCAGCCTTACAGGGGGCGTTGATGGCTACACCTTC	CASSLTGGVDGYTF
NA	TRBV10-3	NA	TRBJ1-3	TGTGCCAGCAGGCGGGTCGAAAACTCTGGAAACACCATATATTTT	CASRRVENSGNTIYF
TRBD2	TRBV27	NA	TRBJ2-7	TGTGCCAGCAGGACTAGCGGCTTTGGGGAGCAGTACTTC	CASRTSGFGEQYF
NA	TRBV7-6	once	TRBJ2-3	TGTGCCAGCAGCTTGACTGCCGCGATAGATACGCAGTATTTT	CASSLTAAIDTQYF
TRBD2	TRBV4-1	NA	TRBJ2-1	TGCGCCAGCAGCCAAGATCCTAGCGGGAGGGAGCATGAGCAGTTCTTC	CASSQDPSGREHEQFF
TRBD2	TRBV5-4	once	TRBJ2-1	TGTGCCAGCAGCTTGGGCGGGGGACCCTGGGATGAGCAGTTCTTC	CASSLGGGPWDEQFF
NA	TRBV7-3	NA	TRBJ2-5	TGTGCCAGCAGCCCGGGTCAAGTCGGGACCCAGTACTTC	CASSPGQVGTQYF
NA	TRBV6-6	NA	TRBJ2-7	TGTGCCAGCAGACCGACCTCAGGGGGGAGCGAGCAGTACTTC	CASRPTSGGSEQYF
TRBD1	TRBV2	NA	TRBJ1-2	TGTGCCAGCAGTGAGGACAGGGCTCTAACCTTC	CASSEDRALTF
TRBD1	TRBV13	once	TRBJ1-2	TGTGCCAGCAGCTTCCGGACAGGGTACTATGGCTACACCTTC	CASSFRTGYYGYTF
NA	TRBV11-2	few	TRBJ2-7	TGTGCCAGCAGCTCAGTCCGGTACAGCTCCTACGAGCAGTACTTC	CASSSVRYSSYEQYF